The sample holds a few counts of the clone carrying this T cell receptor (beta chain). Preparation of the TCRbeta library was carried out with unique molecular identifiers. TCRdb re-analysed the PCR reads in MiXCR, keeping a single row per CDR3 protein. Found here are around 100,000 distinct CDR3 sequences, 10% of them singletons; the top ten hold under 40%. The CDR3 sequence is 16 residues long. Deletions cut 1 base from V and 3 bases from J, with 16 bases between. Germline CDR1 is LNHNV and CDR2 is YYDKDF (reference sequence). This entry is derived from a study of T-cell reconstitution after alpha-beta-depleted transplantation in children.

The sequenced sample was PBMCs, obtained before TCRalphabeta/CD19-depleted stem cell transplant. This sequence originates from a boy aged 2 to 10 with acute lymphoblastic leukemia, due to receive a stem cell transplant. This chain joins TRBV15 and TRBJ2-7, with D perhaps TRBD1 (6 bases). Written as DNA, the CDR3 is TGTGCCACCAGCAGAGGTGCGAGCGAACAGGGCTACGAGCAGTACTTC. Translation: CATSRGASEQGYEQYF.